The 23 T cell receptor beta chains given below trace back to one sample, sequenced in a study of shared clonotypes between healthy human individuals. Assay: immunoSEQ multiplex PCR; the TCRdb copy retains only in-frame clones and omits some. The sample shows under 1,100,000 clones, 60% to 80% of them seen only once. Material for sequencing was memory CD4+ T cells sorted from blood. The subset denotes: CD45RA-negative fraction. The source is a young man in good health.

The V call is TRBV11-2, the J call TRBJ1-1; D not resolved. Deletions cut 4 bases from V and 0 bases from J, with 12 bases between. Germline V CDR1 and CDR2: SGHAT, FQNNGV. This CDR3 spans 15 amino acids. The CDR3 coding sequence is TGTGCCAGCAGCTCCAGTTTAGGGTTGAACACTGAAGCTTTCTTT. Its protein is CASSSSLGLNTEAFF.

V is TRBV5-5 and J is TRBJ2-1; TRBD1 matches at 8 bases. CDR3 length: 15 residues. CDR1 SGHKS and CDR2 YYEKEE come from the germline V gene (reference sequence). The J segment lost 3 bases and the V segment lost 0 bases, leaving 2 bases of the junction unmatched. The CDR3 sequence: CASSLVTGGYNEQFF. The CDR3 DNA reads TGTGCCAGCAGCTTGGTTACAGGGGGCTACAATGAGCAGTTCTTC.

This clone was counted once. V is TRBV6-4 and J is TRBJ1-6, with 7 bases lining up with TRBD1. Germline V gene data show CDR1 as MRHNA and CDR2 as SNTAGT. Unmatched junction bases numbered 4, after V lost 4 bases and J lost 7 bases. There are 14 residues in the CDR3. In DNA, the CDR3 is TGTGCCAGCAGTGTTACAGGGGAAAATTCACCCCTCCACTTT. It encodes CASSVTGENSPLHF.

The chain links TRBV10-3 to TRBJ2-7; D is perhaps TRBD1 (6 bases). Germline CDR1 reads ENHRY; CDR2 reads SYGVKD. CDR3 size: 15 residues. The V end was cut by 4 bases, the J end by 5 bases, with 18 bases between. The CDR3 DNA sequence: TGTGCCATCAGTGGAAAACAGGGAGTAGTCAACGAGCAGTACTTC. It is translated as CAISGKQGVVNEQYF.

The V call is TRBV6-5, the J call TRBJ1-1; no clear D. The V end lost 0 bases, the J end lost 3 bases, and 11 bases lay between the germline ends. The CDR3 spans 15 residues. Germline lookup yields CDR1 MNHEY and CDR2 SVGAGI. CDR3 sequence: CASSYSPHADTEAFF. The DNA of the CDR3 is TGTGCCAGCAGTTACTCCCCTCACGCGGACACTGAAGCTTTCTTT.

The chain has TRBV28 and TRBJ1-5, with 8 bases identical to TRBD1. This CDR3 contains 16 residues. The V gene end was trimmed by 1 base and the J gene end by 6 bases; junction bases not matched to a gene: 8. CDR1 MDHEN and CDR2 SYDVKM come from the germline V gene. This CDR3 reads CASSLFSGQGFQPQHF. The CDR3 nucleotides read TGTGCCAGCAGTTTATTCTCTGGACAGGGCTTTCAGCCCCAGCATTTT.

The chain employs TRBV28 and TRBJ1-1; TRBD1 agrees at 10 bases. CDR1 MDHEN and CDR2 SYDVKM come from the germline V gene. V dropped 7 bases and J dropped 6; count of bases not matched to a gene: 14. The CDR3 runs 16 residues. In DNA form, the CDR3 reads TGTGCCAGCACATTGAGGTACGGACAGGGGGGCTCTGAAGCTTTCTTT. This codes for CASTLRYGQGGSEAFF.

Here the CDR3 DNA reads TGTGCCTGGAGTACCCCGGGACAGGGTTTTGGGTCCTCCTACGAGCAGTACTTC. Protein: CAWSTPGQGFGSSYEQYF. The rearrangement links TRBV30 to TRBJ2-7; TRBD1 agrees at 9 bases. The germline gives CDR1 GTSNPN, CDR2 SVGIG (reference sequence). CDR3 length: 18 residues. The ends lost 2 bases at V and 0 bases at J; junction bases unmatched: 14.

The rearrangement uses TRBV19 and TRBJ1-5; 8 bases align to TRBD1. Germline CDR1 is LNHDA and CDR2 is SQIVND (reference sequence). The CDR3 spans 18 residues. The V gene end was trimmed by 2 bases and the J gene end by 0 bases; junction bases not matched to a gene: 9. The CDR3 loop is CASSIRTGRTDSNQPQHF. The CDR3 DNA reads as TGTGCCAGTAGTATAAGGACAGGGCGAACGGATAGCAATCAGCCCCAGCATTTT.

Concerning this clone itself: This specimen includes other DNA sequences encoding the same CDR3. This rearrangement joins TRBV12-5 to TRBJ2-3; D is perhaps TRBD2 (6 bases). The CDR3 contains 13 residues. Trimming removed 4 bases from V and 3 bases from J, with 8 bases in between. Germline CDR1 is LGHNT and CDR2 is FRNRAP. In nucleotides, the CDR3 is TGTGCTAGTGGTTCAAGCGGGACAGATACGCAGTATTTT. Translation gives CASGSSGTDTQYF.

This clone has just one count. The rearrangement uses TRBV5-1 and TRBJ1-1; tentatively, D is TRBD1 (5 bases). The V end was cut by 5 bases, the J end by 3 bases, with 11 bases between. The CDR3 extends over 13 amino acids. The germline gives CDR1 SGHRS, CDR2 YFSETQ. The CDR3 nucleotides read TGCGCCAGCAGTCCCATGGGGCACACTGAAGCTTTCTTT. Amino acids: CASSPMGHTEAFF.

This chain uses TRBV10-2 with TRBJ1-6; 10 bases are a match to TRBD1. In germline, CDR1 is WSHSY, CDR2 SAAADI. V shed 7 bases, J shed 7 bases, and the junction held 4 bases outside the gene matches. CDR3 length: 14 amino acids. The CDR3 spells CASTRTGGNSPLHF. CDR3 DNA: TGCGCCAGCACCCGGACAGGGGGGAATTCACCCCTCCACTTT.

V gene TRBV14 combines with J gene TRBJ1-1; 8 bases map to TRBD1. Germline lookup yields CDR1 SGHDN and CDR2 FVKESK. The CDR3 covers 15 residues. The J segment lost 6 bases and the V segment lost 1 base, leaving 7 bases of the junction unmatched. The CDR3 spells CASSQGFTTGAEAFF. CDR3 DNA sequence: TGTGCCAGCAGCCAAGGCTTTACGACAGGGGCTGAAGCTTTCTTT.

The V call is TRBV27, the J call TRBJ1-5, with 8 bases that match TRBD1. Germline V CDR1 and CDR2: MNHEY, SMNVEV (reference sequence). Trimming took 5 bases from V and 7 from J; bases not matched to a gene: 10. The CDR3 contains 15 residues. The CDR3, as DNA: TGTGCCAGCAGTGGCGGGACAGGTATAAGGCAGCCCCAGCATTTT. It translates to CASSGGTGIRQPQHF.

This clone was counted a few times. Other DNA sequences within the sample encode an identical CDR3. The chain recombines TRBV4-1 with TRBJ2-2, with D unclear. Between the trimmed V and J ends, which lost 0 bases and 2 bases, there was a span of 10 bases. Per germline, CDR1 MGHRA and CDR2 YSYEKL. The CDR3 contains 16 residues. The CDR3 reads CASSQDGRPNTGELFF. CDR3 DNA: TGCGCCAGCAGCCAAGACGGCAGACCAAACACCGGGGAGCTGTTTTTT.

Written as DNA, the CDR3 is TGTGCCAGCAGTCGGGGGGGACAGACGAACACTGAAGCTTTCTTT. Protein sequence: CASSRGGQTNTEAFF. The chain is built from TRBV28 and TRBJ1-1, with 7 nucleotides matching TRBD1. Germline lookup yields CDR1 MDHEN and CDR2 SYDVKM. This CDR3 region has 15 residues. V was pared by 5 bases and J by 1 base, with 7 bases of the junction left unmatched.

The rearrangement links TRBV27 to TRBJ2-7; D is uncertain. Germline V gene sequence: CDR1 MNHEY, CDR2 SMNVEV (reference sequence). CDR3 length: 12 residues. The V end lost 8 bases, the J end lost 1 base, and 9 bases lay between the germline ends. The chain's CDR3 is CASQTSSYEQYF. The CDR3 DNA reads TGTGCCAGCCAGACTTCATCCTACGAGCAGTACTTC.

The rearrangement links TRBV6-1 to TRBJ2-1; 10 bases line up with TRBD2. Germline lookup yields CDR1 MNHNS and CDR2 SASEGT. The J segment lost 0 bases and the V segment lost 2 bases, leaving 4 bases of the junction unmatched. The CDR3 contains 17 residues. CDR3 nucleotides: TGTGCCAGCAGTGAATCCTTAGCGGGAGGCTCCTACAATGAGCAGTTCTTC. Its protein product is CASSESLAGGSYNEQFF.

The chain combines TRBV19 with TRBJ2-1, with 12 nucleotides matching TRBD2. J was trimmed by 9 bases and V by 1 base; bases with no gene match: 10. The CDR3 length is 17 residues. Germline CDR1 LNHDA, CDR2 SQIVND (reference sequence). This CDR3 reads CASSIGFPLAGGAEQFF. DNA of the CDR3: TGTGCCAGTAGTATAGGGTTCCCACTAGCGGGGGGAGCTGAGCAGTTCTTC.

Notes on this clone: The same CDR3 can be traced to other DNA sequences in this sample. This rearrangement joins TRBV6-6 to TRBJ1-2; D gene unclear. CDR3 length: 12 amino acids. Trimming took off 2 bases at V and 2 bases at J, with 3 bases between the two ends. Germline V gene data show CDR1 as MNHNY and CDR2 as SVGAGI (reference sequence). The CDR3 coding sequence is TGTGCCAGCAGTTACCGGAACTATGGCTACACCTTC. Translated, it gives CASSYRNYGYTF.

The genes are TRBV5-1 and TRBJ1-2; 9 nucleotides align to TRBD1. V lost 4 bases, J lost 6 bases, and 10 bases stayed unmatched. Per germline, CDR1 SGHRS and CDR2 YFSETQ. The CDR3 extends over 15 amino acids. CDR3 loop: CASSAYRDRDDGYTF. The CDR3 nucleotides read TGCGCCAGCAGCGCATACCGGGACAGGGATGATGGCTACACCTTC.

The V gene is TRBV7-2, the J gene TRBJ2-5; D is possibly TRBD2 (5 bases). With 6 bases removed from V and 9 bases from J, the gap between germline ends came to 11 bases. The CDR3 extends over 11 amino acids. The V gene's germline CDR1 is SGHTA and CDR2 FQGNSA. CDR3 protein: CASSIPGSQYF. The DNA of the CDR3 is TGTGCCAGCAGTATCCCGGGGTCCCAGTACTTC.

This chain links TRBV11-2 with TRBJ2-7; possibly TRBD2 for D (6 bases). V lost 1 base to trimming and J lost 3 bases, with 7 bases between them. In germline, CDR1 is SGHAT, CDR2 FQNNGV. CDR3 length: 13 residues. The DNA of the CDR3 is TGTGCCAGCAGCTTAGGCGGGAACTACGAGCAGTACTTC. This codes for CASSLGGNYEQYF.